The T cell receptor beta chain under discussion was sequenced for a study of breast tumors, draining lymph nodes, adjacent tissues. Germline CDR1 reads DFQATT; CDR2 reads SNEGSKA (reference sequence). This CDR3 comprises 15 residues. After removal of 7 bases from V and 10 bases from J, the junction contained 15 bases not matched to a gene. Breast cancer patients provided tissue from their axillary draining lymph nodes. TCRdb ran MiXCR on the multiplex PCR reads and lists one entry per CDR3 protein. The sample records under 85,000 distinct CDR3 sequences, about 20% being singletons. This clonotype came up many times. Its target is unknown. General study results and limits: Luminal-like breast cancer showed significantly greater tumor-nontumor repertoire similarity than basal-like breast cancer did. Tumors had less TCR diversity than lymph nodes, more than nontumor tissue. Data only fit, rather than demonstrated, lymph node origin of most tumor T cells.

Material for sequencing was axillary lymph node tissue. J is TRBJ2-1 and V is TRBV20-1, with 11 positions matching TRBD2. This sequence originates from a female donor with breast cancer. Some clones in this sample may be carry-over from other donors' samples. The CDR3 bases are TGCAGTGGTACTAGCGGGAGTAATATTTGGGAAGAGCAGTTCTTC. Amino acids: CSGTSGSNIWEEQFF.